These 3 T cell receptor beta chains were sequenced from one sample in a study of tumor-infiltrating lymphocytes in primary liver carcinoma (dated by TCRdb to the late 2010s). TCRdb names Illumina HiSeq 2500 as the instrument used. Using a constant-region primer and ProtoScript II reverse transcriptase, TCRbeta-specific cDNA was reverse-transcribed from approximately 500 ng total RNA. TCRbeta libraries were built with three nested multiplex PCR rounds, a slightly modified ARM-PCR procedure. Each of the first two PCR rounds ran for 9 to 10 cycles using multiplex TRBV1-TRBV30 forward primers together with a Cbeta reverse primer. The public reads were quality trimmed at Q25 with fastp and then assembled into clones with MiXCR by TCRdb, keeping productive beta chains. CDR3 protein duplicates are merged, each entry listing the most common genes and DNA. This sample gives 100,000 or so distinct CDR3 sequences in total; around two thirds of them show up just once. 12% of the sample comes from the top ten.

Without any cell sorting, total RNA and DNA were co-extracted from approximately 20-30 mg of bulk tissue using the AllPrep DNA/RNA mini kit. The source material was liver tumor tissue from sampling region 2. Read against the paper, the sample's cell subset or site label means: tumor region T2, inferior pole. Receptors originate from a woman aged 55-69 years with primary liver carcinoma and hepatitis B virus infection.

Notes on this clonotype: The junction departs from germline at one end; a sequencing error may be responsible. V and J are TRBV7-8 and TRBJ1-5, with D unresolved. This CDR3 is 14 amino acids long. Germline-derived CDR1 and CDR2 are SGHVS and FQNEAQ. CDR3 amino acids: CAISLLGGDQPQHF. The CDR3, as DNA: TGTGCCATCAGCTTATTAGGTGGGGATCAGCCCCAGCATTTT.

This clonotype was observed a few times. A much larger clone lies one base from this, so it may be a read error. The CDR3 loop reads CSVDPGGGVGYTF. The CDR3 DNA follows: TGCAGCGTTGACCCCGGAGGGGGGGTTGGCTACACCTTC. V usage is TRBV29-1 and J usage is TRBJ1-2; perhaps TRBD1 as D (6 bases). The V gene lost 3 bases and the J gene lost 7 bases, with 15 bases spanning the gap. The CDR3 runs to 13 residues. Germline-derived CDR1 and CDR2 are SQVTM and ANQGSEA.

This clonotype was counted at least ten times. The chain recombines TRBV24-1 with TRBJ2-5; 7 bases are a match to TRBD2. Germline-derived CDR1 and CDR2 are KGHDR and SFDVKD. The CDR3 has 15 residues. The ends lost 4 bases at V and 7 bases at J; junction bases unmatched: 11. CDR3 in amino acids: CATSDSSGPTGTQYF. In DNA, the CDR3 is TGTGCCACCAGTGACTCTAGCGGTCCAACGGGGACCCAGTACTTC.